The clone carrying this T cell receptor (beta chain) was counted at least ten times. As yet, its antigen is unknown. Individuals with ophthalmopathy presented a Clinical Activity Score of at least 3, a NOSPECS grade of at least 4 and a duration under 3 months. Diagnoses were made from clinical symptoms, serum measures (thyroxine and TRAb), thyroid ultrasound and orbital computed tomography. Germline V lookup: CDR1 MDHEN, CDR2 SYDVKM. With 9 bases clipped from V and 11 bases from J, the junction kept 9 bases outside the gene matches. This CDR3 region has 11 residues. These data come from a study of T cells in Graves' hyperthyroidism and ophthalmopathy. Study-wide background: The blood sample was taken at first diagnosis, before treatment began.

Study results and limitations: Most expanded thyroid clonotypes above 0.001 recurred in blood.

TCR beta CDR3 regions were amplified from RNA. An initial round of RT-PCR targeting the TCR CDR3 relied on the HTBI primer set. In TCRdb, the multiplex PCR reads were re-called with MiXCR into one record per CDR3 protein. The sample holds 400,000 to 550,000 distinct CDR3 sequences, about 24% seen once. Sequencing was done on a sample of blood. The chain recombines TRBV28 with TRBJ2-5, with 7 bases identical to TRBD1. This receptor was obtained from a woman in her twenties or thirties with Graves' ophthalmopathy. The CDR3 DNA sequence: TGTGCCAGTCGGGACAGTGGGGTTCAGTACTTC. It translates to CASRDSGVQYF.